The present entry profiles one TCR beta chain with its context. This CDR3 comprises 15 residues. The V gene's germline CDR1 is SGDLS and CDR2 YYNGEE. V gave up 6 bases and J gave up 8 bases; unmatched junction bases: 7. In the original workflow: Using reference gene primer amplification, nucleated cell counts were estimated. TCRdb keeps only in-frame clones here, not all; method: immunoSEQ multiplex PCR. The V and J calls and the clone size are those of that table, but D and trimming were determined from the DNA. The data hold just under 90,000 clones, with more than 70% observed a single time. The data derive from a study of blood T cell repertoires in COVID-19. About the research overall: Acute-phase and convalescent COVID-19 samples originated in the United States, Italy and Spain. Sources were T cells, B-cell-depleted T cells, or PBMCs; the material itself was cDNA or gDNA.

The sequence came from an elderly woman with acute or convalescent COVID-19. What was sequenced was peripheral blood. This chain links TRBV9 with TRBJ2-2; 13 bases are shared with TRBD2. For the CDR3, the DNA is TGTGCCAGCACCCCCGGACTAGCGGGGGTGGGGGAGCTGTTTTTT. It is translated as CASTPGLAGVGELFF.